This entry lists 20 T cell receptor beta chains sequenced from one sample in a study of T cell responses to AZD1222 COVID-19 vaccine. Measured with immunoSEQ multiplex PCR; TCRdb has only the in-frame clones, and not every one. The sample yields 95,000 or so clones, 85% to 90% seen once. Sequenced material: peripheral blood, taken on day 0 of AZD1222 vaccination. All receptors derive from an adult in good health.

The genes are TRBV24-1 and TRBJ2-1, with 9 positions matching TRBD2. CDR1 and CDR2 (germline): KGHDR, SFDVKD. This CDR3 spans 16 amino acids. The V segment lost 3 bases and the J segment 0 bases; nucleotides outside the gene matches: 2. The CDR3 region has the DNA TGTGCCACCAGTGATCTAGCGGGGAGCTCCTACAATGAGCAGTTCTTC. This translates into CATSDLAGSSYNEQFF.

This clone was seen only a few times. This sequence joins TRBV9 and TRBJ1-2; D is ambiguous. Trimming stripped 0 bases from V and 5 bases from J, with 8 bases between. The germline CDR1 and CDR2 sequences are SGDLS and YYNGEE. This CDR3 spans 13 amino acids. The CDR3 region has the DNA TGTGCCAGCAGCGTAGCTTCGCATTATGGCTACACCTTC. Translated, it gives CASSVASHYGYTF.

This CDR3 reads CASSLGPPSGANVLTF. In DNA, the CDR3 is TGTGCCAGCAGCTTAGGGCCCCCCTCTGGGGCCAACGTCCTGACTTTC. This rearrangement joins TRBV5-4 to TRBJ2-6, with D hard to call. The CDR3 sequence is 16 residues long. Germline V gene data show CDR1 as SGHNT and CDR2 as YYREEE (reference sequence). Between the trimmed V and J ends, which lost 2 bases and 0 bases, there was a span of 9 bases. Combining the CDR3 with reference TRBV5-4 and TRBJ2-6 gives the whole variable domain ETGVTQSPTHLIKTRGQQVTLRCSSQSGHNTVSWYQQALGQGPQFIFQYYREEENGRGNFPPRFSGLQFPNYSSELNVNALELDDSALYLCASSLGPPSGANVLTFGAGSRLTVL.

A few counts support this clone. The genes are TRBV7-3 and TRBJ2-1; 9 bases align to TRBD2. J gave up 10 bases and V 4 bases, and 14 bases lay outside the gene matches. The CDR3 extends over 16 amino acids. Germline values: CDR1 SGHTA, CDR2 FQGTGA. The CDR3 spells CASSSGTSGLEGEQFF. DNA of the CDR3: TGTGCCAGCAGCTCTGGTACTAGCGGGCTTGAGGGGGAGCAGTTCTTC.

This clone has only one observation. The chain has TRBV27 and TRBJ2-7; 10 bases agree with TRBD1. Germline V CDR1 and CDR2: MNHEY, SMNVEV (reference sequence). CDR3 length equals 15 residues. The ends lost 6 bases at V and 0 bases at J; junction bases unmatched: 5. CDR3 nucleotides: TGTGCCAGCAGGAGCCGGGACAGGGGCTCCTACGAGCAGTACTTC. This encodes CASRSRDRGSYEQYF.

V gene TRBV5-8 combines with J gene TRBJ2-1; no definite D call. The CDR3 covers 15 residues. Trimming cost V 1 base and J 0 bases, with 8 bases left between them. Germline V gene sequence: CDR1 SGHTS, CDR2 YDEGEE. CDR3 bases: TGTGCCAGCAGCTTGTGGGATAGCTCCTACAATGAGCAGTTCTTC. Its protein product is CASSLWDSSYNEQFF.

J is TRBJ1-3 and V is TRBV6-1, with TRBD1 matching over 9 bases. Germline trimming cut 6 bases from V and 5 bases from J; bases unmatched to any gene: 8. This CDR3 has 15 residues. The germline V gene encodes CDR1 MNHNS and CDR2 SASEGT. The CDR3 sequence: CASRRDREGRNTIYF. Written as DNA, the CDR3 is TGTGCCAGCAGACGGGACAGGGAAGGACGAAACACCATATATTTT.

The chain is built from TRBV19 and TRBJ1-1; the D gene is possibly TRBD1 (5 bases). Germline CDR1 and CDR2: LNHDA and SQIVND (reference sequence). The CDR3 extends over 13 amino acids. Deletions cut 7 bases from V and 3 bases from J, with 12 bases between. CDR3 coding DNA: TGTGCCAGTACCAAACAGGACTACACTGAAGCTTTCTTT. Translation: CASTKQDYTEAFF.

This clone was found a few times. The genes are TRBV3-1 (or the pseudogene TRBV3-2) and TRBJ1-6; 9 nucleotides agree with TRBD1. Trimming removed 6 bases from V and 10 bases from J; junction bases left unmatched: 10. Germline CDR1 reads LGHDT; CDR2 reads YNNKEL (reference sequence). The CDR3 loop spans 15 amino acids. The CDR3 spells CASRLRDREYSPLHF. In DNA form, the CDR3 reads TGTGCCAGCAGGCTCCGGGACAGGGAGTACTCACCCCTCCACTTT.

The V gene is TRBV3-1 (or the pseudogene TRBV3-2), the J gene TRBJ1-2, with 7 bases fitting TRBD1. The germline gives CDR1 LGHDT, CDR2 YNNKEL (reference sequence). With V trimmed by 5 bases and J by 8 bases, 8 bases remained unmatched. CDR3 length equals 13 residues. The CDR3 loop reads CASSAQGVGGYTF. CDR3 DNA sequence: TGTGCCAGCAGCGCTCAGGGGGTAGGCGGCTACACCTTC.

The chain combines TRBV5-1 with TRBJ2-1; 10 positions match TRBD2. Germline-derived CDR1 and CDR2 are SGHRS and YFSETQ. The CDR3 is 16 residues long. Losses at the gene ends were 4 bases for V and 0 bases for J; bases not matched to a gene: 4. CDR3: CASSDSSGGSYNEQFF. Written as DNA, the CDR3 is TGCGCCAGCAGCGATTCTAGCGGGGGCTCCTACAATGAGCAGTTCTTC.

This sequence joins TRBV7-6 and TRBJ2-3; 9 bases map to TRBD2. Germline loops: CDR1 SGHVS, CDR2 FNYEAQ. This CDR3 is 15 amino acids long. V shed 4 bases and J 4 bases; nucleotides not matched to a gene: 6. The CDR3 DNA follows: TGTGCCAGCAGCTCCTCTAGCGGGGTGGCAGATACGCAGTATTTT. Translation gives CASSSSSGVADTQYF.

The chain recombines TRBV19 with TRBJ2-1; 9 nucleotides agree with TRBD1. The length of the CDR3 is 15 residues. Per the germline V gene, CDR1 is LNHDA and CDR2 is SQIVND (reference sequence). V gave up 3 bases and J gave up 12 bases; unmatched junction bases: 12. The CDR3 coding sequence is TGTGCCAGTAGTATCGGACAGGGGAGAAGCAAAGTGCAGTTCTTC. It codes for CASSIGQGRSKVQFF. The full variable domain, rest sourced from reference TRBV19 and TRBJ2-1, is DGGITQSPKYLFRKEGQNVTLSCEQNLNHDAMYWYRQDPGQGLRLIYYSQIVNDFQKGDIAEGYSVSREKKESFPLTVTSAQKNPTAFYLCASSIGQGRSKVQFFGPGTRLTVL.

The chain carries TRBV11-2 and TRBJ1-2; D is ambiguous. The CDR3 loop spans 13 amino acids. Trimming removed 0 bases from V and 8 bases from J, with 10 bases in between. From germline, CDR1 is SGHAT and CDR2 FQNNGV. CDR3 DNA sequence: TGTGCCAGCAGCTTAGAATCGAGGTCGGGCTACACCTTC. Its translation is CASSLESRSGYTF.

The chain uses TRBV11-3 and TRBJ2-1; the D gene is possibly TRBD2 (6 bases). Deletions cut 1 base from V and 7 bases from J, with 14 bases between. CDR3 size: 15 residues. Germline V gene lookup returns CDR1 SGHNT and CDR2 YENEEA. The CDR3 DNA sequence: TGTGCCAGCAGCTTAGGTGTCGGGGGAAGGAATGAGCAGTTCTTC. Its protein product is CASSLGVGGRNEQFF.

CDR3: CASSRGGTAPYEQYF. DNA for the CDR3: TGTGCCAGCAGCCGGGGCGGAACCGCACCCTACGAGCAGTACTTC. The chain carries TRBV3-1 (or the pseudogene TRBV3-2) and TRBJ2-7; D is perhaps TRBD1 (5 bases). Germline V CDR1 and CDR2: LGHDT, YNNKEL (reference sequence). The CDR3 is 15 residues long. Trimming took 4 bases from V and 2 from J, leaving 15 bases between them.

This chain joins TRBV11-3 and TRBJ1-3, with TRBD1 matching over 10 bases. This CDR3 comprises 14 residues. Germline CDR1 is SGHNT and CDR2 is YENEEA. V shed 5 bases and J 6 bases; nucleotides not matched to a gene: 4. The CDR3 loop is CASSRQGAQNTIYF. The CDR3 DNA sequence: TGTGCCAGCAGCCGACAGGGGGCCCAAAACACCATATATTTT.

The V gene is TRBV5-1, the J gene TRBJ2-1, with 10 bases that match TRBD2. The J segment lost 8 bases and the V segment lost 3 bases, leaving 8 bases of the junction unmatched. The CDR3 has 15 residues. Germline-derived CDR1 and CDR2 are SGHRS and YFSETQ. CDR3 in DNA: TGCGCCAGCAGCTACCGAGCGGGGGGGCCATATGAGCAGTTCTTC. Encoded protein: CASSYRAGGPYEQFF.

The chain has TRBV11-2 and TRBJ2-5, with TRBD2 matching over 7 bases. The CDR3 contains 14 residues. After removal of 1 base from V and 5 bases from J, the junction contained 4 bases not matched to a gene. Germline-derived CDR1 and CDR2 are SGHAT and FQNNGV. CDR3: CASSLGTRGETQYF. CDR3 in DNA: TGTGCCAGCAGCTTAGGGACTAGAGGGGAGACCCAGTACTTC.

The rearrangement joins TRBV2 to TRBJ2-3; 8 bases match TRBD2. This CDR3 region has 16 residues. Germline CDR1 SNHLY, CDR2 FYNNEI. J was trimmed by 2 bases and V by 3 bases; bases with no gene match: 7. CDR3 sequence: CASSEGLAGITDTQYF. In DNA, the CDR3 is TGTGCCAGCAGTGAGGGATTAGCGGGGATCACAGATACGCAGTATTTT.